Listed below are T cell receptor beta chains from one sample, sequenced in a study of blood T cell repertoires in COVID-19. TCRdb's copy holds only in-frame clones and misses some; the assay was immunoSEQ multiplex PCR. This sample has a few hundred thousand clones; about 88% occur once, and the top ten carry approximately 2.9%. Source material: peripheral blood. Source of these receptors: a man aged 55 to 70 with acute or convalescent COVID-19. The CDR3 runs from the conserved cysteine through the conserved F or W. A D gene is named only where the DNA matches it firmly. Only part of the rows carry a size: once, few, many, or a class if the clone is expanded.

abundance: NA; v_gene: TRBV30; j_gene: TRBJ1-4; d_gene: TRBD1; CDR3nt: TGTGCCTGGAGAAGGACAGGGATGGGTGAAAAACTGTTTTTT; CDR3aa: CAWRRTGMGEKLFF
abundance: NA; v_gene: TRBV3-1/TRBV3-2; j_gene: TRBJ2-1; d_gene: NA; CDR3nt: TGTGCCAGCAGCCTCGATCTCACAGTTTACAATGAGCAGTTCTTC; CDR3aa: CASSLDLTVYNEQFF
abundance: NA; v_gene: TRBV11-1; j_gene: TRBJ1-3; d_gene: NA; CDR3nt: TGTGCCAGCAGCTTAGCGCCCCAAGACAGAATCTCTGGAAACACCATATATTTT; CDR3aa: CASSLAPQDRISGNTIYF
abundance: once; v_gene: TRBV3-1/TRBV3-2; j_gene: TRBJ2-3; d_gene: TRBD1; CDR3nt: TGTGCCAGCAGCCCCCAGAGACAGGGGGCGGGAGATACGCAGTATTTT; CDR3aa: CASSPQRQGAGDTQYF
abundance: once; v_gene: TRBV6-2/TRBV6-3; j_gene: TRBJ1-5; d_gene: NA; CDR3nt: TGTGCCAGCAGTACCCCTGGGAGGGGGGATAATCAGCCCCAGCATTTT; CDR3aa: CASSTPGRGDNQPQHF
abundance: NA; v_gene: TRBV5-4; j_gene: TRBJ2-5; d_gene: TRBD2; CDR3nt: TGTGCCAGCAGCGGGCGGCTTGGCGGGGGGACCCAAGAGACCCAGTACTTC; CDR3aa: CASSGRLGGGTQETQYF
abundance: NA; v_gene: TRBV6-5; j_gene: TRBJ2-3; d_gene: NA; CDR3nt: TGTGCCAGCAGTTCTCCTGGCAGGCGTTACACAGATACGCAGTATTTT; CDR3aa: CASSSPGRRYTDTQYF
abundance: NA; v_gene: TRBV14; j_gene: TRBJ1-2; d_gene: TRBD1; CDR3nt: TGTGCCAGCAGCCCCCTCCCGGGACAGGGGGCAGGTGGCTACACCTTC; CDR3aa: CASSPLPGQGAGGYTF
abundance: NA; v_gene: TRBV29-1; j_gene: TRBJ2-3; d_gene: TRBD2; CDR3nt: TGCAGCGTCGCGCAAGGGACTAGCAGTAATACGCAGTATTTT; CDR3aa: CSVAQGTSSNTQYF
abundance: NA; v_gene: TRBV7-2; j_gene: TRBJ2-2; d_gene: TRBD1; CDR3nt: TGTGCCAGCAGCTTCGCAGTGAAGGGGGCCTTGAACACCGGGGAGCTGTTTTTT; CDR3aa: CASSFAVKGALNTGELFF
abundance: NA; v_gene: TRBV2; j_gene: TRBJ2-3; d_gene: NA; CDR3nt: TGTGCCAGCAGTGAAGCTCCCGTCCCTCCTCAGTATTTT; CDR3aa: CASSEAPVPPQYF
abundance: NA; v_gene: TRBV7-9; j_gene: TRBJ2-5; d_gene: NA; CDR3nt: TGTGCCAGCAGCTTAGGTTTTTCGGGGGGCGCCGGAGAGACCCAGTACTTC; CDR3aa: CASSLGFSGGAGETQYF
abundance: NA; v_gene: TRBV19; j_gene: TRBJ2-2; d_gene: TRBD1; CDR3nt: TGTGCCAGTAGTCCTTGGGGGACAGGTGGGGCCGGGGAGCTGTTTTTT; CDR3aa: CASSPWGTGGAGELFF
abundance: NA; v_gene: TRBV7-9; j_gene: TRBJ2-2; d_gene: NA; CDR3nt: TGTGCCAGCACACACCCCGCGAAGGCAGGGCTTGGCACCGGGGAGCTGTTTTTT; CDR3aa: CASTHPAKAGLGTGELFF
abundance: NA; v_gene: TRBV9; j_gene: TRBJ2-3; d_gene: NA; CDR3nt: TGTGCCAGCAACGCGGCCCCCACAGATACGCAGTATTTT; CDR3aa: CASNAAPTDTQYF
abundance: NA; v_gene: TRBV6-5; j_gene: TRBJ1-5; d_gene: NA; CDR3nt: TGTGCCAGCAGTTACAACAGGCGGGGTCAGCCCCAGCATTTT; CDR3aa: CASSYNRRGQPQHF
abundance: NA; v_gene: TRBV11-3; j_gene: TRBJ2-3; d_gene: NA; CDR3nt: TGTGCCAGCAGCTTAGACGGGTTCACAGATACGCAGTATTTT; CDR3aa: CASSLDGFTDTQYF
abundance: NA; v_gene: TRBV14; j_gene: TRBJ2-7; d_gene: TRBD1; CDR3nt: TGTGCCAGCAGCCAAGATACTTTTTTGGACAGGACCTACGAGCAGTACTTC; CDR3aa: CASSQDTFLDRTYEQYF
abundance: NA; v_gene: TRBV25-1; j_gene: TRBJ2-7; d_gene: TRBD1; CDR3nt: TGTGCCAGCAGTAGGCAGGGGGCCGCCTACGAGCAGTACTTC; CDR3aa: CASSRQGAAYEQYF
abundance: NA; v_gene: TRBV18; j_gene: TRBJ2-7; d_gene: TRBD1; CDR3nt: TGTGCCAGCTCACCTGTCCAGGGGGCCCCCTCGATGGGCTACGAGCAGTACTTC; CDR3aa: CASSPVQGAPSMGYEQYF
abundance: few; v_gene: TRBV14; j_gene: TRBJ2-2; d_gene: TRBD2; CDR3nt: TGTGCCAGCAGCCCGAGACTAGCGGGGACCGGGGAGCTGTTTTTT; CDR3aa: CASSPRLAGTGELFF
abundance: once; v_gene: TRBV29-1; j_gene: TRBJ2-1; d_gene: NA; CDR3nt: TGCAGCGTTGGAGCCGGGACACCCATAACCTACAATGAGCAGTTCTTC; CDR3aa: CSVGAGTPITYNEQFF
abundance: NA; v_gene: TRBV18; j_gene: TRBJ1-2; d_gene: NA; CDR3nt: TGTGCCAGCTCACCTCAGGGGAGCTACTATGGCTACACCTTC; CDR3aa: CASSPQGSYYGYTF
abundance: NA; v_gene: TRBV19; j_gene: TRBJ1-5; d_gene: TRBD1; CDR3nt: TGTGCCAGTACCCCCGGGGACAGGGAGGGTCAGCCCCAGCATTTT; CDR3aa: CASTPGDREGQPQHF
abundance: NA; v_gene: TRBV5-1; j_gene: TRBJ2-3; d_gene: TRBD1; CDR3nt: TGCGCCAGCAGCCCCGGACAGGGGTCCTGGAATACGCAGTATTTT; CDR3aa: CASSPGQGSWNTQYF
abundance: NA; v_gene: TRBV28; j_gene: TRBJ2-7; d_gene: TRBD2; CDR3nt: TGTGCCAGCAGTTCCCCTGTACTAGCGGCCCCCTACGAGCAGTACTTC; CDR3aa: CASSSPVLAAPYEQYF
abundance: NA; v_gene: TRBV20-1; j_gene: TRBJ2-7; d_gene: NA; CDR3nt: TGCAGTGCCACGGACAACTACGAGCAGTACTTC; CDR3aa: CSATDNYEQYF
abundance: once; v_gene: TRBV6-5; j_gene: TRBJ2-5; d_gene: NA; CDR3nt: TGTGCCAGCAGGCCCACAGGGCCCTTGCGAGAGACCCAGTACTTC; CDR3aa: CASRPTGPLRETQYF
abundance: NA; v_gene: TRBV4-2; j_gene: TRBJ1-1; d_gene: NA; CDR3nt: TGTGCCAGCAGCCAGGAAACACAGGGGAACACTGAAGCTTTCTTT; CDR3aa: CASSQETQGNTEAFF
abundance: NA; v_gene: TRBV2; j_gene: TRBJ2-7; d_gene: TRBD1; CDR3nt: TGTGCCAGCAGTGTTGAAGGACAGGGGGCCTACGAGCAGTACTTC; CDR3aa: CASSVEGQGAYEQYF
abundance: NA; v_gene: TRBV6-5; j_gene: TRBJ2-1; d_gene: TRBD2; CDR3nt: TGTGCCAGCAGTTACTCGAGAGCGGGGGGGTACAATGAGCAGTTCTTC; CDR3aa: CASSYSRAGGYNEQFF
abundance: few; v_gene: TRBV7-2; j_gene: TRBJ2-7; d_gene: TRBD2; CDR3nt: TGTGCCAGCAGCCGGACTAGCGGGGACTCCTACGAGCAGTACTTC; CDR3aa: CASSRTSGDSYEQYF
abundance: once; v_gene: TRBV6-4; j_gene: TRBJ1-5; d_gene: TRBD1; CDR3nt: TGTGCCAGCAGCGAGCAGGGGGGACAGCCCCAGCATTTT; CDR3aa: CASSEQGGQPQHF
abundance: NA; v_gene: TRBV6-5; j_gene: TRBJ2-1; d_gene: TRBD2; CDR3nt: TGTGCCAGCAGACCCAGCGGGGGGGCTCGCAATGAGCAGTTCTTC; CDR3aa: CASRPSGGARNEQFF
abundance: NA; v_gene: TRBV27; j_gene: TRBJ2-6; d_gene: TRBD1; CDR3nt: TGTGCCAGCAGTTCCAGACAGGGATGGCCCTCTGGGGCCAACGTCCTGACTTTC; CDR3aa: CASSSRQGWPSGANVLTF
abundance: NA; v_gene: TRBV4-1; j_gene: TRBJ1-2; d_gene: TRBD1; CDR3nt: TGCGCCAGCAGCCAGGCGGGACAGGGAAACTATGGCTACACCTTC; CDR3aa: CASSQAGQGNYGYTF
abundance: NA; v_gene: TRBV18; j_gene: TRBJ1-2; d_gene: NA; CDR3nt: TGTGCCAGCTCACCACCGAACACAGGTCACTATGGCTACACCTTC; CDR3aa: CASSPPNTGHYGYTF
abundance: once; v_gene: TRBV7-9; j_gene: TRBJ1-4; d_gene: TRBD1; CDR3nt: TGTGCCAGCAGCTTAGCGTTGGACAGGGGGCTCCTGAATGAAAAACTGTTTTTT; CDR3aa: CASSLALDRGLLNEKLFF
abundance: NA; v_gene: TRBV6-5; j_gene: TRBJ2-5; d_gene: TRBD1; CDR3nt: TGTGCCAGCGCAGGGGGTTTCGAAGAGACCCAGTACTTC; CDR3aa: CASAGGFEETQYF
abundance: once; v_gene: TRBV11-1; j_gene: TRBJ2-1; d_gene: NA; CDR3nt: TGTGCCAGCAGCTACCTCCCTCGGAGCTCCTACAATGAGCAGTTCTTC; CDR3aa: CASSYLPRSSYNEQFF
abundance: once; v_gene: TRBV29-1; j_gene: TRBJ2-3; d_gene: TRBD1; CDR3nt: TGCAGCGTTGGACAGGGGGGAGATACGCAGTATTTT; CDR3aa: CSVGQGGDTQYF
abundance: NA; v_gene: TRBV10-2; j_gene: TRBJ1-3; d_gene: NA; CDR3nt: TGCGCCAGCAGAAAACAGGGTACCTCTGGAAACACCATATATTTT; CDR3aa: CASRKQGTSGNTIYF
abundance: NA; v_gene: TRBV18; j_gene: TRBJ1-3; d_gene: NA; CDR3nt: TGTGCCAGCTCCCCCCCGGGGGGCGCGTCTGGAAACACCATATATTTT; CDR3aa: CASSPPGGASGNTIYF
abundance: NA; v_gene: TRBV9; j_gene: TRBJ2-1; d_gene: TRBD2; CDR3nt: TGTGCCAGCAGCGTAGGGAGCGGGGCCCACAATGAGCAGTTCTTC; CDR3aa: CASSVGSGAHNEQFF
abundance: NA; v_gene: TRBV5-1; j_gene: TRBJ2-3; d_gene: TRBD1; CDR3nt: TGCGCCAGCAGCCTGGACAGGGGCACAGATACGCAGTATTTT; CDR3aa: CASSLDRGTDTQYF
abundance: NA; v_gene: TRBV24-1; j_gene: TRBJ1-5; d_gene: NA; CDR3nt: TGTGCCACCAGTGAACAGGGTAGCAATCAGCCCCAGCATTTT; CDR3aa: CATSEQGSNQPQHF
abundance: NA; v_gene: TRBV4-2; j_gene: TRBJ1-2; d_gene: NA; CDR3nt: TGTGCCAGCAGCCAAGTCGGGCTCGGGGATCAAGGGGGCTACACCTTC; CDR3aa: CASSQVGLGDQGGYTF
abundance: NA; v_gene: TRBV6-2/TRBV6-3; j_gene: TRBJ2-5; d_gene: TRBD1; CDR3nt: TGTGCCAGCAGTGGGGACAGGCCAGGGACCCAGTACTTC; CDR3aa: CASSGDRPGTQYF
abundance: NA; v_gene: TRBV5-4; j_gene: TRBJ2-2; d_gene: TRBD1; CDR3nt: TGTGCCAGCAGCTTGGGGGGACAGCTAAACACCGGGGAGCTGTTTTTT; CDR3aa: CASSLGGQLNTGELFF
abundance: NA; v_gene: TRBV21-1; j_gene: TRBJ1-5; d_gene: NA; CDR3nt: TGTGCCAGCAGCAATAGCCCCCGCTACGGGGGCAATCAGCCCCAGCATTTT; CDR3aa: CASSNSPRYGGNQPQHF
abundance: NA; v_gene: TRBV5-5; j_gene: TRBJ2-7; d_gene: NA; CDR3nt: TGTGCCAGCAGCTATGCGGAGGGTTGGGAGCAGTACTTC; CDR3aa: CASSYAEGWEQYF
abundance: NA; v_gene: TRBV5-1; j_gene: TRBJ2-7; d_gene: TRBD1; CDR3nt: TGCGCCAGCAGCTTGAAGACAGGGATACGCCTCTACGAGCAGTACTTC; CDR3aa: CASSLKTGIRLYEQYF
abundance: NA; v_gene: TRBV12-5; j_gene: TRBJ2-7; d_gene: TRBD2; CDR3nt: TGTGCTAGTGGTCCCCCGCGCGGGGGAGGGGACTCCTACGAGCAGTACTTC; CDR3aa: CASGPPRGGGDSYEQYF